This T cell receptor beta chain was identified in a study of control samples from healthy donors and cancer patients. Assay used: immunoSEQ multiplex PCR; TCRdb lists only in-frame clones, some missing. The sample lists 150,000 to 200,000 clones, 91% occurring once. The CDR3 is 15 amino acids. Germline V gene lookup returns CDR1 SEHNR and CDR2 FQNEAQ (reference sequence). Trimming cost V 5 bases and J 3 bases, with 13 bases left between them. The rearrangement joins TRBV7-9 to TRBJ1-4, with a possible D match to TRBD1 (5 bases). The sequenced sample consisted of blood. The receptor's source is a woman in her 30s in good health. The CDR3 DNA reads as TGTGCCAGCAGCCCCCAGGGAATGGCTAATGAAAAACTGTTTTTT. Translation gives CASSPQGMANEKLFF.